Each of the 21 T cell receptor beta chains below was sequenced from the same sample in a study of regulatory T cells in long-lasting Graves disease. As for time point: persistent/refractory GD, antithyroid drugs over 5 years with positive TRAb. Isolated PBMC RNA provided the starting material for the TCR library. Building the TCR beta libraries relied on iRepertoire HTBI primers, and CDR3 regions underwent Arm-PCR. One entry per CDR3 protein, called by TCRdb with MiXCR from the multiplex PCR reads. The table records approximately 400,000 distinct CDR3 sequences, about a quarter of them present only once. The material was peripheral blood mononuclear cells (PBMCs), obtained when the disease was refractory, from a patient treated with antithyroid drugs. Source of these receptors: a female donor with Graves disease.

The chain uses TRBV11-2 and TRBJ2-5, with 10 bases matching TRBD1. This CDR3 spans 17 amino acids. The trim removed 4 bases at V and 7 bases at J, leaving 15 bases unmatched. The germline V gene has CDR1 SGHAT and CDR2 FQNNGV. CDR3 DNA sequence: TGTGCCAGCAGCTCGAAACCCCGGGACAGGGGTCGCGGGACCCAGTACTTC. Protein: CASSSKPRDRGRGTQYF. Filled out from reference TRBV11-2 and TRBJ2-5, the complete variable domain reads EAGVAQSPRYKIIEKRQSVAFWCNPISGHATLYWYQQILGQGPKLLIQFQNNGVVDDSQLPKDRFSAERLKGVDSTLKIQPAKLEDSAVYLCASSSKPRDRGRGTQYFGPGTRLLVL.

The chain joins TRBV10-3 to TRBJ1-2; TRBD1 matches at 9 bases. Germline assignment: CDR1 ENHRY and CDR2 SYGVKD. There are 14 residues in the CDR3. V trimming: 8 bases; J trimming: 6 bases; junction bases outside the gene matches: 10. The CDR3 is CAIDSGTGQNGYTF. In DNA form, the CDR3 reads TGTGCCATCGATTCAGGGACAGGGCAGAATGGCTACACCTTC.

The chain links TRBV5-5 to TRBJ1-1, with 9 bases fitting TRBD1. The CDR3 loop spans 15 amino acids. Germline V gene lookup returns CDR1 SGHKS and CDR2 YYEKEE (reference sequence). The V segment lost 4 bases and the J segment 4 bases; nucleotides outside the gene matches: 8. The CDR3 sequence: CASSVTRQGGTEAFF. CDR3 DNA sequence: TGTGCCAGCAGCGTCACGAGACAGGGGGGCACTGAAGCTTTCTTT. The variable domain in full, completed from reference TRBV5-5 and TRBJ1-1, reads DAGVTQSPTHLIKTRGQQVTLRCSPISGHKSVSWYQQVLGQGPQFIFQYYEKEERGRGNFPDRFSARQFPNYSSELNVNALLLGDSALYLCASSVTRQGGTEAFFGQGTRLTVV.

This clonotype was picked up a small number of times. V is TRBV2 and J is TRBJ2-3; D is undetermined. With 1 base removed from V and 11 bases from J, the gap between germline ends came to 7 bases. Germline CDR1 and CDR2: SNHLY and FYNNEI. CDR3 length equals 11 residues. The CDR3 region is CASSEGSWQYF. The CDR3 bases are TGTGCCAGCAGTGAAGGGTCGTGGCAGTATTTT.

This clonotype was found many times. The V and J genes are TRBV28 and TRBJ2-5; 7 nucleotides line up with TRBD1. The V and J ends lost 5 bases and 3 bases, in that order; junction bases with no gene match: 6. The CDR3 runs to 14 residues. CDR1 and CDR2 (germline): MDHEN, SYDVKM. The CDR3 coding sequence is TGTGCCAGCAGTCTTGCCGGGACAGAAGAGACCCAGTACTTC. Amino acids: CASSLAGTEETQYF.

On this clonotype: A much larger clonotype is one base distant, so this may be a read error. The genes are TRBV7-6 and TRBJ1-2, with D unclear. CDR3 length: 12 amino acids. V lost 6 bases to trimming and J lost 8 bases, with 13 bases between them. The germline V gene has CDR1 SGHVS and CDR2 FNYEAQ. CDR3 amino acids: CASRILRKGYTF. For the CDR3, the DNA is TGTGCCAGCAGAATATTGCGCAAAGGCTACACCTTC.

This clonotype was seen only once. V usage is TRBV6-2 or TRBV6-3 and J usage is TRBJ1-2; no clear D. Germline CDR1 reads MNHEY; CDR2 reads SVGEGT. Between the trimmed V and J ends, which lost 5 bases and 3 bases, there was a span of 7 bases. The CDR3 has 12 residues. CDR3 amino acids: CASSPPDYGYTF. The CDR3 bases are TGTGCCAGCAGTCCGCCCGACTATGGCTACACCTTC.

This clonotype has ten or more counts. The J gene is TRBJ1-2, the V gene TRBV2; no reliable D call. V lost 6 bases to trimming and J lost 8 bases, with 4 bases between them. The CDR3 consists of 9 residues. CDR1 is SNHLY and CDR2 is FYNNEI in the germline V gene. CDR3 residues: CASRDGYTF. In nucleotides, the CDR3 is TGTGCCAGCAGGGACGGCTACACCTTC.

V and J are TRBV29-1 and TRBJ2-7, with 7 bases fitting TRBD2. The CDR3 runs 14 residues. Trimming cost V 6 bases and J 0 bases; bases outside gene matches: 8. Germline lookup yields CDR1 SQVTM and CDR2 ANQGSEA. The CDR3 bases are TGCAGCGTCCGACTAGCCCAGAGCTCCTACGAGCAGTACTTC. Translating it yields CSVRLAQSSYEQYF.

There are many counts of this clonotype. J is TRBJ2-2 and V is TRBV2; D call uncertain. The V end was cut by 8 bases, the J end by 1 base, with 8 bases between. Germline CDR1 is SNHLY and CDR2 is FYNNEI. The CDR3 sequence is 13 residues long. The CDR3 DNA is TGTGCCAGCGGTCCAGAGAACACCGGGGAGCTGTTTTTT. Protein product: CASGPENTGELFF. The full variable domain, its missing parts supplied by reference TRBV2 and TRBJ2-2, is EPEVTQTPSHQVTQMGQEVILRCVPISNHLYFYWYRQILGQKVEFLVSFYNNEISEKSEIFDDQFSVERPDGSNFTLKIRSTKLEDSAMYFCASGPENTGELFFGEGSRLTVL.

This clonotype was seen a few times. The J gene is TRBJ2-4, the V gene TRBV5-1, with 9 bases aligning to TRBD2. This CDR3 region has 16 residues. V was pared by 0 bases and J by 3 bases, with 4 bases of the junction left unmatched. Germline assignment: CDR1 SGHRS and CDR2 YFSETQ. CDR3 nucleotide sequence: TGCGCCAGCAGCTTGGACTCGACTAGCGGCAAAAACATTCAGTACTTC. Its translation: CASSLDSTSGKNIQYF.

There are a few counts of this clonotype. The chain employs TRBV30 and TRBJ1-5; D is perhaps TRBD1 (6 bases). V lost 1 base and J lost 7, with 14 bases in between. Germline V gene sequence: CDR1 GTSNPN, CDR2 SVGIG (reference sequence). CDR3 length: 14 amino acids. Written as DNA, the CDR3 is TGTGCCTGGAGTGGGGCAGGGGCAGGGCAGCCCCAGCATTTT. It is translated as CAWSGAGAGQPQHF. The whole variable domain, filled in from reference TRBV30 and TRBJ1-5, reads SQTIHQWPATLVQPVGSPLSLECTVEGTSNPNLYWYRQAAGRGLQLLFYSVGIGQISSEVPQNLSASRPQDRQFILSSKKLLLSDSGFYLCAWSGAGAGQPQHFGDGTRLSIL.

At least ten counts were recorded for this clonotype. The rearrangement links TRBV28 to TRBJ2-7; 9 bases agree with TRBD2. CDR3 size: 15 residues. CDR1 is MDHEN and CDR2 is SYDVKM in the germline V gene. V lost 8 bases, J lost 3 bases, and 11 bases stayed unmatched. The CDR3 DNA sequence: TGTGCCAGCTTGTCGCCCAGCGGGAGGTTCTACGAGCAGTACTTC. Its protein product is CASLSPSGRFYEQYF. The whole variable domain, remainder taken from reference TRBV28 and TRBJ2-7, is DVKVTQSSRYLVKRTGEKVFLECVQDMDHENMFWYRQDPGLGLRLIYFSYDVKMKEKGDIPEGYSVSREKKERFSLILESASTNQTSMYLCASLSPSGRFYEQYFGPGTRLTVT.

This clonotype appeared a few times. The chain uses TRBV27 and TRBJ1-5, with D tentatively TRBD1 (5 bases). The germline V gene has CDR1 MNHEY and CDR2 SMNVEV (reference sequence). Trimming pared 3 bases from V and 4 bases from J, leaving 13 bases between. This CDR3 is built from 15 residues. Here the CDR3 DNA reads TGTGCCAGCAGTTTTGGGGCAGGACCGAATCAGCCCCAGCATTTT. Its translation is CASSFGAGPNQPQHF.

This clonotype showed up many times. The chain employs TRBV5-6 and TRBJ1-1; 9 bases align to TRBD1. The V segment lost 1 base and the J segment 10 bases; nucleotides outside the gene matches: 11. Germline V gene lookup returns CDR1 SGHDT and CDR2 YYEEEE. This CDR3 is 15 amino acids long. The CDR3 sequence is CASSLTGTGRVGAFF. The CDR3 DNA reads as TGTGCCAGCAGCTTGACCGGGACAGGGAGAGTCGGAGCTTTCTTT.

This clonotype occurred many times. This sequence joins TRBV7-2 and TRBJ2-5; 10 positions match TRBD1. The CDR3 runs 16 residues. The trim removed 3 bases at V and 4 bases at J, leaving 8 bases unmatched. Germline V gene lookup returns CDR1 SGHTA and CDR2 FQGNSA. This chain's CDR3 is CASSLEGQGRGETQYF. The CDR3 DNA sequence: TGTGCCAGCAGCTTGGAGGGACAGGGGAGAGGAGAGACCCAGTACTTC.

Only a few counts were recorded for this clonotype. The chain joins TRBV19 to TRBJ2-2; possibly TRBD1 for D (5 bases). CDR1 LNHDA and CDR2 SQIVND come from the germline V gene (reference sequence). Between the trimmed V and J ends, which lost 8 bases and 5 bases, there was a span of 24 bases. This CDR3 is built from 17 residues. The CDR3 sequence is CASRDSAWRRATGELFF. For the CDR3, the DNA is TGTGCCAGTCGTGATTCGGCCTGGCGCAGGGCGACCGGGGAGCTGTTTTTT. The whole variable domain, filled in from reference TRBV19 and TRBJ2-2, reads DGGITQSPKYLFRKEGQNVTLSCEQNLNHDAMYWYRQDPGQGLRLIYYSQIVNDFQKGDIAEGYSVSREKKESFPLTVTSAQKNPTAFYLCASRDSAWRRATGELFFGEGSRLTVL.

The chain recombines TRBV11-2 with TRBJ2-5; 7 nucleotides agree with TRBD1. Germline assignment: CDR1 SGHAT and CDR2 FQNNGV. The CDR3 runs 14 residues. Unmatched junction bases numbered 7, after V lost 4 bases and J lost 5 bases. CDR3 coding DNA: TGTGCCAGCAGCTGGGGGACAGCCACGGAGACCCAGTACTTC. Protein product: CASSWGTATETQYF.

This rearrangement joins TRBV20-1 to TRBJ2-6; TRBD1 might be the D (5 bases). Germline V gene lookup returns CDR1 DFQATT and CDR2 SNEGSKA (reference sequence). Trimming cost V 3 bases and J 0 bases, with 9 bases left between them. The CDR3 runs to 15 residues. CDR3 nucleotides: TGCAGTGCTAGTAACAGGATCTCTGGGGCCAACGTCCTGACTTTC. It translates to CSASNRISGANVLTF.

This clonotype was seen only a few times. The V gene is TRBV12-3 or TRBV12-4, the J gene TRBJ1-1; TRBD1 matches at 7 bases. J lost 5 bases, V lost 5 bases, and 8 bases had no gene match. This CDR3 is built from 14 residues. The CDR3 loop reads CASSSLRGGTEAFF. The CDR3 DNA reads TGTGCCAGCAGTAGCCTCAGGGGGGGGACTGAAGCTTTCTTT.

This chain links TRBV7-2 with TRBJ1-3; D is ambiguous. This CDR3 comprises 15 residues. Germline V gene lookup returns CDR1 SGHTA and CDR2 FQGNSA. V shed 6 bases and J shed 2 bases, with 14 bases lying between them. The CDR3 nucleotides are TGTGCCAGCAGACCGATCGGACGACCTGGAAACACCATATATTTT. Its translation: CASRPIGRPGNTIYF. The full variable domain, completed using reference TRBV7-2 and TRBJ1-3, is GAGVSQSPSNKVTEKGKDVELRCDPISGHTALYWYRQSLGQGLEFLIYFQGNSAPDKSGLPSDRFSAERTGGSVSTLTIQRTQQEDSAVYLCASRPIGRPGNTIYFGEGSWLTVV.